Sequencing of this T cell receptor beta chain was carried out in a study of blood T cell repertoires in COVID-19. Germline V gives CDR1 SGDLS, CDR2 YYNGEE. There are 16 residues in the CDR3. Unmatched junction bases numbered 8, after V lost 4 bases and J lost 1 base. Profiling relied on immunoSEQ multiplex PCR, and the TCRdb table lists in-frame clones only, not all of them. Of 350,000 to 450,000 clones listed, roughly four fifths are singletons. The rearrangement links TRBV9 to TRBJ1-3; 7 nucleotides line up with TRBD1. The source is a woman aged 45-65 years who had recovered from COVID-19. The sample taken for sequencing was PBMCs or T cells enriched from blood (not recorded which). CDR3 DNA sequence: TGTGCCAGCAGCCCTCAGACAGGGAGATCTGGAAACACCATATATTTT. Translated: CASSPQTGRSGNTIYF.